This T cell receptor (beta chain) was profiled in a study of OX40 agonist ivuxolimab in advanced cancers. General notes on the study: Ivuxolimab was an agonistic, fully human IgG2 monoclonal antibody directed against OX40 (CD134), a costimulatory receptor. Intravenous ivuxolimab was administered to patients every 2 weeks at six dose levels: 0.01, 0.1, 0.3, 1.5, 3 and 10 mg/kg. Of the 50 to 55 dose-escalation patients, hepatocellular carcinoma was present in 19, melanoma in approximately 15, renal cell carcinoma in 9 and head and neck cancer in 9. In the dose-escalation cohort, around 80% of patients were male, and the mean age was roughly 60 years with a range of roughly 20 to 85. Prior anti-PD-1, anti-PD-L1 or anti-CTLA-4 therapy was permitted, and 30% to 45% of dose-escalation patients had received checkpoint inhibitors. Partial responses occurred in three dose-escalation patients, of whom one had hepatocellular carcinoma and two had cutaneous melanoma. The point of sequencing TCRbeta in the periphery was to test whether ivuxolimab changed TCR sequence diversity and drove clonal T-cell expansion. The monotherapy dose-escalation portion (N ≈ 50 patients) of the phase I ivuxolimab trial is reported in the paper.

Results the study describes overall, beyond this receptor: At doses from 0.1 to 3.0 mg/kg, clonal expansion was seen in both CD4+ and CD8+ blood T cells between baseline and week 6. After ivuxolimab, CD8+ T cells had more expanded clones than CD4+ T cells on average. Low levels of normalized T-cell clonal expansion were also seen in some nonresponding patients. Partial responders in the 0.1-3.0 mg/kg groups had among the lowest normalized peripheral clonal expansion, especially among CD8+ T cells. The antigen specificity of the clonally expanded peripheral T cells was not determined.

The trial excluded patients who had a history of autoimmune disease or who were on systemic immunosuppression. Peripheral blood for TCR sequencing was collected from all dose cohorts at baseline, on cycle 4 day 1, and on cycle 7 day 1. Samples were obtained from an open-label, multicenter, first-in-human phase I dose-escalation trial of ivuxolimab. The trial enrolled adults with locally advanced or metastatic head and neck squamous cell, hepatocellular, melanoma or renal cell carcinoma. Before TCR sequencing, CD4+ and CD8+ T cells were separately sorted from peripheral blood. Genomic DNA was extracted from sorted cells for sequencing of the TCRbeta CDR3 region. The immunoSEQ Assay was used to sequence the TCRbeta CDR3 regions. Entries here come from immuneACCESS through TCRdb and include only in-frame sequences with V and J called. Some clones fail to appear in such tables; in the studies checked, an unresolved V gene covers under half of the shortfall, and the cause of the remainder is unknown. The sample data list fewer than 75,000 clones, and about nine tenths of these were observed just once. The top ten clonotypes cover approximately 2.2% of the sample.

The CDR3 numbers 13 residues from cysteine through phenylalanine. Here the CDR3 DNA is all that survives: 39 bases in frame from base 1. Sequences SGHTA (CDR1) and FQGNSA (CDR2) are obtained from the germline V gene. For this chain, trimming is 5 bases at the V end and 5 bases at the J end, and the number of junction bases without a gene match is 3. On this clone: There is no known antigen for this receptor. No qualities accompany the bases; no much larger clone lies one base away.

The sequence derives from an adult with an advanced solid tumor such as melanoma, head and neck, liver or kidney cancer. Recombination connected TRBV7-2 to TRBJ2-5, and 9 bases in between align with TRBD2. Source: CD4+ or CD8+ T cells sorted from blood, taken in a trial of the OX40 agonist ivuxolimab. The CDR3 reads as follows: CASSAGGSETQYF. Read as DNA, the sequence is TGTGCCAGCAGCGCGGGGGGGTCGGAGACCCAGTACTTC.